The T cell receptor beta chain described here comes from a study of regulatory T cells in long-lasting Graves disease. Study-level results: In persistent patients, shared public clonotypes (roughly 3,000) outnumbered those in new patients (about 970). Persistent Graves' patients showed less TCR diversity than newly diagnosed ones.

According to the study, TCR beta libraries were built with iRepertoire HTBI primers and CDR3-region Arm-PCR. TCRdb ran MiXCR on the multiplex PCR reads and lists one entry per CDR3 protein. The sample holds around 450,000 distinct CDR3 sequences; about 17% are singletons and the top ten take less than 15%. Time point given: newly diagnosed GD, antithyroid drugs for less than 3 months. PBMC-extracted RNA yielded the TCR library. This clonotype was picked up many times. The target antigen is unknown. Trimming pared 1 base from V and 6 bases from J, leaving 9 bases between. The CDR3 consists of 13 residues. Germline CDR1 reads SNHLY; CDR2 reads FYNNEI. The sample was also reused in another study, on T cells in Graves' hyperthyroidism and ophthalmopathy.

The sequencing used peripheral blood mononuclear cells (PBMCs), collected at new diagnosis, from a patient treated with antithyroid drugs. The J gene is TRBJ2-5, the V gene TRBV2; D remains unclear. This TCR was sampled from a man in his forties with Graves disease. CDR3 protein: CASSEVEMKTQYF. DNA of the CDR3: TGTGCCAGCAGTGAAGTTGAGATGAAGACCCAGTACTTC.